This T cell receptor beta chain was identified during a study of cytomegalovirus exposure and HLA in healthy donors (TCRdb year 2017). General notes on the study: An earlier analysis of some 500 of the donors reported 250 to 300 Gb of sequence data and some 120 million unique TCR beta sequences from 150 million to 200 million T cells. The number of donors typed differed by locus, with roughly 629-640 for A, B, C, DRB1 and DQB1, over 500 for DQA1, under 610 for DPA1, and around 450 for DPB1. Among 300 to 500 genotyped donors of the cohort, an average of around 250,000 unique TCR beta nucleotide sequences was sequenced per donor, of which 15% to 20% were non-productive. An earlier analysis of fewer than 750 of the donors used high-throughput TCR beta sequencing to judge whether each TCR beta V gene segment behaved as functional or pseudogenic. In the later analysis, no new phenotypic data were used to find candidate immune exposures; instead, reliance was placed on TCR beta sequences and their occurrence across donors. In a later genetic analysis, genome-wide SNP genotypes for about three fifths of the 666 donors were used, and that subset was treated as a discovery cohort. The aim of the study was to test whether cataloging public T cell receptors could identify signatures of past pathogen exposure. Donor age, sex, ethnicity and CMV serostatus were compiled alongside the repertoire data. To predict cytomegalovirus infection status, the study combined high-throughput TCR immunosequencing, statistical association of individual TCRs with disease status, and machine learning. In addition to the first cohort of 666 subjects, a separate validation cohort of some 120 different subjects was used. Of the roughly 430 genotyped donors, about 80% fell in the genetic ancestry cluster associated with self-reported Caucasian donors. Class I and class II HLA loci were covered by the typing at four-digit resolution. Every discovery cohort repertoire had been produced on one sequencing platform. A later analysis re-examined previously published TCR beta repertoires from just over 650 donors and added high-resolution HLA genotyping to investigate patterns of TCR occurrence. An early release covering roughly 640 HLA-typed donors comprised 300 to 350 gigabases of sequencing data and tens of millions of unique TCR sequences. The study profiled the T cell repertoires of fewer than 850 subjects by immunosequencing and related them to cytomegalovirus serostatus. A few DR-DQ haplotypes were treated as single units for association and clustering because of strong linkage in the cohort. The paper as a whole reports these results and caveats: Strong co-occurrence of HLA alleles, especially DR and DQ, made assigning TCR associations to individual alleles difficult. Seventeen rarely observed V segments, including chromosome 9 orphons, were excluded from the earlier analysis of just under 600 of the donors because counts were too low. A later analysis associated about 17,000 TCR beta sequences with specific HLA alleles at a false discovery rate of 0.05. A further reported finding was that TCR beta sequences accurately predicted the HLA-A and HLA-B alleles for most subjects in the first cohort. Broadly in line with IMGT annotations, most TCR beta V segments showed up in productive rearrangements about 90% or about 30% of the time in an earlier analysis of approximately 600 of the donors. The authors suggested that the approach could potentially be extended to other disease states and immunological phenotypes. Some IMGT-functional V segments, including TRBV6-2 and TRBV6-3, could not be told apart with the 87-base-pair reads, so those segments were excluded. A later analysis found that TCR association rates varied across HLA loci, with DRB1 alleles showing the most associated TCRs and HLA-C alleles the fewest. A later genetic analysis reported fewer N-insertions in productive TCRs among donors in an Asian-associated ancestry cluster than the approximately 670-donor mean. Across donors, most TCR sequences were observed very rarely, whereas some public TCRs were present in many individuals. A total of about 180 TCR beta chains were listed by the study as associated with cytomegalovirus. Roughly uniform sequencing depth across donors was assumed in presence/absence analyses, although this assumption may not hold. In a later genetic analysis, a missense DCLRE1C variant was associated with V-gene and J-gene trimming of TCR beta chains, and the association was replicated in an independent cohort. According to a later analysis, parvovirus B19, influenza, CMV and Epstein-Barr virus appeared linked to several top co-occurrence clusters. In a later analysis, HLA-associated TCR beta chains were found to be more clonally expanded and to have lower generation probabilities than equally common non-associated chains. In a later analysis, most CMV-associated TCR beta chains were found to appear HLA-restricted, with HLA associations seemingly driven largely by CMV exposure. In vitro tests confirmed that a few of the cytomegalovirus-associated TCR beta chains recognize cytomegalovirus antigens. Linkage disequilibrium might explain the correlated functional status among segregating V segments, but an unknown experimental factor could not be excluded. Because HLA typing was missing for some donors at each locus, association tests included only the typed subset. A cluster of highly shared sequence variants was judged likely to represent a technical artifact of the sequencing pipeline. In this cohort, only TCR beta chains were sequenced, and detectable features were limited by the absence of alpha or paired-chain data. CMV serostatus was the only immune exposure information available for the cohort. The classifier was reported to diagnose cytomegalovirus status with high specificity and sensitivity in both the original and validation cohorts.

In total, 630 or so healthy bone marrow donors made up the cohort. At the time of sampling, every cohort member was nominally healthy, though immune exposures that went unrecorded were likely present. The donor tested CMV seropositive, placing the donor among the 310 or so seropositive members of the cohort. A peripheral blood sample was provided by each donor, and peripheral blood mononuclear cells were used for TCR beta sequencing. The Qiagen DNeasy Blood Extraction Kit was used to extract genomic DNA from the blood cell samples. The library relied on the immunoSEQ multiplex PCR assay. For the multiplex PCR, a mixture combining 60 forward primers for TCR Vbeta segments and 13 reverse primers for TCR Jbeta segments was used. Amplification of the CDR3 region of rearranged TCR beta genes was performed with a multiplex PCR assay on genomic DNA. The amplified TCR beta libraries were sequenced on the Illumina HiSeq System as 87-base-pair reads. As for the authors' bioinformatics: In a later analysis, tens of millions of unique TCR beta chains were counted across the 666 repertoires, and around 10 million of these chains were shared by at least two donors. A nearest-neighbor algorithm error-corrected the raw reads and collapsed the reads into unique sequences, merging closely related sequences to remove PCR and sequencing errors. V, D and J gene segments were assigned by aligning CDR3 sequences to IMGT reference sequences. For a sequence to be retained, a match of at least six nucleotides was required to both a V gene segment and a J gene segment. A rearrangement was called productive if the CDR3 had no stop codons and remained in frame with V and J, and every other rearrangement was called non-productive. CDR3 was defined according to IMGT convention as the region running from the second conserved V-encoded cysteine to the conserved J-encoded phenylalanine. In an earlier analysis of around 640 of the donors, sequences lacking an unambiguous match to a single V gene segment were excluded. An earlier analysis of 587 of the donors classified V segments as functional when productive rearrangements were above 56.7% and as segregating when the standard deviation between donors was above 5%. A statistical classification framework was built to diagnose cytomegalovirus status from the catalog of TCR beta chain sequences. V and J gene assignment, in a later analysis, came from comparing TCR nucleotide sequences with IMGT/GENE-DB human TR gene sequences. Using the TCRdist pipeline, a later analysis assigned CDR3 sequences along with most-parsimonious VDJ recombination scenarios. In a later analysis, each TCR beta chain was defined by its CDR3 amino acid sequence together with its V-gene family, and reads without a unique V-gene family were excluded. In a later analysis, a few hundred highly shared, low-generation-probability nucleotide sequences were removed to address suspected cross-contamination and a sequencing artifact. In a later analysis, a clonal expansion index was calculated for each public chain from normalized within-repertoire ranks of inferred template counts. In a later analysis, generation probabilities were computed using a VDJ recombination model fitted to out-of-frame rearrangements, and the results were checked against IGoR. Hypergeometric tests were used in a later analysis to score TCR-TCR, TCR-HLA and TCR-CMV co-occurrence, with a repertoire-size bias correction applied to the TCR pairs. False discovery rates were estimated in a later analysis by permuting HLA or CMV assignments 20 times. A later analysis grouped co-occurring TCRs with DBSCAN, adding TCRdist sequence similarity when clustering within HLA-allele-positive subsets. Repertoires with fewer than 30,000 or more than 120,000 public chains, plus five repertoires with anomalous nucleotide sharing, were excluded from co-occurrence clustering. The clones in this table, taken by TCRdb from immuneACCESS, are in-frame only. Not every clone is retained; where verified, under half of the shortfall comes from an unresolved V gene, and the cause of the rest is unknown. That table furnishes V, J and clone size, whereas the DNA furnished D and trimming. Present in this sample are over 100,000 clones, around 77% of which were seen just once. The ten largest clones represent approximately 4.5% of the sample.

The junction carries 25 bases between V and J, which are trimmed by 2 bases and 11 bases respectively. In the germline V gene, CDR1 corresponds to MDHEN and CDR2 to SYDVKM. The CDR3 starts with the cysteine, ends with the phenylalanine, and has 16 residues. The entry retains the CDR3 DNA only, 48 bases that are in frame from base 1. To note about this clone: The antigen it binds to is not known. Within one base of it there is no much larger clone, and no base qualities were kept.

The specimen was PBMCs. In this chain, TRBV28 is recombined with TRBJ2-7, with a tentative D gene TRBD2 over 7 matching bases. The clonotype comes from a male donor in good health and CMV-seropositive. The CDR3 protein: CASSLGGAPYGLYEYF. The DNA sequence is given as TGTGCCAGCAGTTTAGGGGGGGCGCCTTATGGATTATATGAGTACTTC.